One TCR beta chain is described in this entry. Its antigen is undetermined. Pools of viral peptides were used by the ViraFEST assay to expand antigen-specific CD4+ T cells ahead of sequencing. Investigators separated out CD4+ T cells once more than nine days of culture had passed. None of the vaccinated had previously contracted SARS-CoV-2, and their nucleocapsid antibodies tested negative. PBMC were cultured at a few million per well with 9 to 10 IU/ml IL-2 and 8 to 10 ug/ml peptides. This sample was taken from a study of vaccination effects on CD4 cells after COVID-19. Study background: Each participant received a vaccine that was either BNT162b2 or mRNA-1273, given as two doses. Study-level results: Missing from the study were early post-infection timepoints, and its convalescent patients were few. Only a single clone (1 of 255 vaccine-induced clones in healthy vaccinees) cross-reacted with common cold coronaviruses.

CDR3 length: 14 amino acids. Trimming removed 6 bases from V and 8 bases from J, with 19 bases in between. CDR1 is MNHEY and CDR2 is SVGAGI in the germline V gene. Method: immunoSEQ multiplex PCR; TCRdb's copy keeps in-frame clones and lacks some. The data show approximately 24,000 clones, more than 70% seen once. The V call is TRBV6-5, the J call TRBJ1-2; possible D gene TRBD1, 6 bases. Sequenced here: CD4+ T cells from PBMCs cultured with HCoV-NL63 spike peptides, sampled before COVID-19 vaccination. The sequence came from a human donor who received a COVID-19 vaccine. Here the CDR3 reads CASRSRAGEGGYTF. For the CDR3, the DNA is TGTGCCAGCAGATCTAGGGCAGGGGAAGGGGGCTACACCTTC.